The 10 T cell receptor beta chains presented below share a single source sample, sequenced in a study of blood T cell repertoires in COVID-19. Libraries were prepared by immunoSEQ multiplex PCR; TCRdb keeps only in-frame clonotypes and omits some of them. The repertoire includes 20,000 to 25,000 clones, around 86% of them detected once, and about 30% sits in the top ten. The specimen was peripheral blood. The receptors were gathered from a human donor with active COVID-19. The donor label of this sample is uncertain.

The chain employs TRBV6-6 and TRBJ2-1; TRBD1 might be the D (6 bases). V was clipped by 6 bases and J by 6 bases, with 18 bases between them. The CDR3 is made up of 15 amino acids. The germline V gene encodes CDR1 MNHNY and CDR2 SVGAGI (reference sequence). DNA of the CDR3: TGTGCCAGCAGCCAGGACAGAGGGGGATCCAATGAGCAGTTCTTC. This translates into CASSQDRGGSNEQFF.

This clone was counted a few times. The genes are TRBV27 and TRBJ2-5; 9 bases line up with TRBD2. The J segment lost 5 bases and the V segment lost 5 bases, leaving 15 bases of the junction unmatched. The CDR3 spans 17 residues. CDR1 is MNHEY, CDR2 SMNVEV, per germline (reference sequence). For the CDR3, the DNA is TGTGCCAGCAGTCATGTCTACAGCAGCGGGAGGATGGAGACCCAGTACTTC. As protein: CASSHVYSSGRMETQYF.

The rearrangement joins TRBV2 to TRBJ2-5, with a possible D match to TRBD2 (6 bases). From germline, CDR1 is SNHLY and CDR2 FYNNEI. The CDR3 extends over 13 amino acids. The V end was cut by 6 bases, the J end by 8 bases, with 16 bases between. CDR3 DNA: TGTGCCAGCAGGTGGGACTCAAGTCAAACCCAGTACTTC. Amino acid sequence: CASRWDSSQTQYF. Supplemented by reference TRBV2 and TRBJ2-5, the full variable domain reads EPEVTQTPSHQVTQMGQEVILRCVPISNHLYFYWYRQILGQKVEFLVSFYNNEISEKSEIFDDQFSVERPDGSNFTLKIRSTKLEDSAMYFCASRWDSSQTQYFGPGTRLLVL.

The chain has TRBV4-3 and TRBJ1-2; TRBD1 is a possible D gene (6 bases). This CDR3 contains 14 residues. V shed 0 bases and J shed 6 bases, with 11 bases lying between them. Germline values: CDR1 LGHNA, CDR2 YSLEER. DNA for the CDR3: TGCGCCAGCAGCCAAGATCGGGGGGCGGATGGCTACACCTTC. Its protein product is CASSQDRGADGYTF.

The chain links TRBV21-1 to TRBJ1-2; the table's D call TRBD1 went unverified against the DNA. TRBV21-1 counts as a pseudogene. CDR3 length equals 18 residues. CDR3 amino acids: CASSKGGTGAWDGYGYTF. In DNA, the CDR3 is TGTGCCAGCAGCAAAGGCGGGACAGGGGCCTGGGACGGCTATGGCTACACCTTC.

This rearrangement joins TRBV9 to TRBJ1-2, with a tentative D call TRBD1 (5 bases). This CDR3 spans 13 amino acids. Germline CDR1 and CDR2: SGDLS and YYNGEE. V shed 0 bases and J shed 6 bases, with 9 bases lying between them. CDR3 nucleotides: TGTGCCAGCAGCGTAGGCTGGGGGGATGGCTACACCTTC. Residues: CASSVGWGDGYTF. The entire variable domain, with the rest obtained from reference TRBV9 and TRBJ1-2, is as follows: DSGVTQTPKHLITATGQRVTLRCSPRSGDLSVYWYQQSLDQGLQFLIQYYNGEERAKGNILERFSAQQFPDLHSELNLSSLELGDSALYFCASSVGWGDGYTFGSGTRLTVV.

The rearrangement uses TRBV5-4 and TRBJ2-2, with 7 positions matching TRBD2. The CDR3 sequence is 17 residues long. Unmatched junction bases numbered 10, after V lost 4 bases and J lost 1 base. The germline CDR1 and CDR2 sequences are SGHNT and YYREEE (reference sequence). This CDR3 is CASSPGGASGNTGELFF. CDR3 nucleotide sequence: TGTGCCAGCAGCCCGGGAGGAGCTTCTGGGAACACCGGGGAGCTGTTTTTT.

The chain recombines TRBV14 with TRBJ2-2, with D possibly being TRBD1 (6 bases). V was pared by 4 bases and J by 7 bases, with 13 bases between. This CDR3 comprises 14 residues. Germline CDR1 is SGHDN and CDR2 is FVKESK. In DNA form, the CDR3 reads TGTGCCAGCAGCCGTGGACAGCCCGGCGGGGAGCTGTTTTTT. It yields the protein CASSRGQPGGELFF.

This clone was detected a few times. The chain couples TRBV9 to TRBJ2-1, with D possibly being TRBD2 (6 bases). This CDR3 is built from 16 residues. Trimming left V 4 bases short and J 8 bases short, with 22 bases between. Per the germline V gene, CDR1 is SGDLS and CDR2 is YYNGEE. CDR3 residues: CASSLKGTGWGDEQFF. CDR3 DNA sequence: TGTGCCAGCAGCCTCAAAGGGACGGGGTGGGGGGATGAGCAGTTCTTC. The full variable domain, completed using reference TRBV9 and TRBJ2-1, is DSGVTQTPKHLITATGQRVTLRCSPRSGDLSVYWYQQSLDQGLQFLIQYYNGEERAKGNILERFSAQQFPDLHSELNLSSLELGDSALYFCASSLKGTGWGDEQFFGPGTRLTVL.

CDR3 amino acids: CAISLDGNSPLHF. CDR3 DNA: TGTGCCATCAGCCTCGACGGGAATTCACCCCTCCACTTT. V gene TRBV10-3 combines with J gene TRBJ1-6, with D unclear. Trimming left V 6 bases short and J 7 bases short, with 10 bases between. Germline V CDR1 and CDR2: ENHRY, SYGVKD. The CDR3 spans 13 residues.